The TCR beta chain described here comes from a study of shared clonotypes between healthy human individuals. The study, taken as a whole, reports: Among four donors, roughly 5.5% of naive CD4 clonotypes were found in common.

CDR1 and CDR2 (germline): SGHNT, YYREEE (reference sequence). The length of the CDR3 is 14 residues. V gave up 4 bases and J gave up 2 bases; unmatched junction bases: 6. For this clone: As yet, its antigen is unknown.

Assay used: immunoSEQ multiplex PCR; TCRdb lists only in-frame clones, some missing. Of around 1.1 million clones in the sample, around 82% were seen once. This chain joins TRBV5-4 and TRBJ2-7; 7 nucleotides match TRBD1. Sequencing was carried out using memory CD4+ T cells from PBMCs. Noted subset: CD45RA-negative fraction. The TCR originated in a man aged 18 to 29 in good health. Some clones in this sample may be carry-over from other donors' samples. The chain's CDR3 is CASSPDQGAYEQYF. As DNA, the CDR3 is TGTGCCAGCAGCCCGGACCAGGGGGCCTACGAGCAGTACTTC.